Below are 6 T cell receptor beta chains sequenced from a single sample in a study of blood T cells in healthy people across ages. Combining a sample-barcoded 5' primer with a J-beta primer mix, a second PCR ran for about 6 to 12 cycles. Each CDR3 protein is one row after TCRdb ran MiXCR on the 5' RACE reads. Of about 760,000 distinct CDR3 sequences listed, roughly three fifths are singletons. Sequences were obtained from blood. These receptors were obtained from a man between 40 and 49 years old in good health.

This clonotype was recorded at least ten times. This sequence joins TRBV27 and TRBJ1-1; the D gene is possibly TRBD1 (5 bases). Trimming stripped 6 bases from V and 1 base from J, with 9 bases between. Germline V gene sequence: CDR1 MNHEY, CDR2 SMNVEV (reference sequence). CDR3 length equals 13 residues. This chain's CDR3 is CASSPGRNTEAFF. The CDR3 DNA is TGTGCCAGCAGCCCGGGACGGAACACTGAAGCTTTCTTT.

This chain uses TRBV3-1 with TRBJ2-3; 8 bases are shared with TRBD2. Germline trimming cut 6 bases from V and 6 bases from J; bases unmatched to any gene: 11. The CDR3 length is 15 residues. Germline CDR1 reads LGHDT; CDR2 reads YNNKEL (reference sequence). The CDR3 spells CASRHSGSWGDTQYF. Here the CDR3 DNA reads TGTGCCAGCAGGCACAGCGGGAGTTGGGGCGATACGCAGTATTTT.

The V gene is TRBV9, the J gene TRBJ2-1; D not resolved. Germline assignment: CDR1 SGDLS and CDR2 YYNGEE. This CDR3 has 13 residues. The V gene lost 0 bases and the J gene lost 6 bases, with 7 bases spanning the gap. CDR3 sequence reads: CASSVGPLNEQFF. The DNA for the CDR3 is TGTGCCAGCAGCGTAGGACCACTCAATGAGCAGTTCTTC.

This clonotype was seen a few times. This sequence joins TRBV29-1 and TRBJ1-4, with D unresolved. The germline V gene encodes CDR1 SQVTM and CDR2 ANQGSEA. Trimming took off 7 bases at V and 8 bases at J, with 23 bases between the two ends. The CDR3 runs 15 residues. The CDR3 DNA follows: TGCAGCGCAATGCCGGAGGCGGAATTAGGGGAAAAACTGTTTTTT. As protein: CSAMPEAELGEKLFF.

Written as DNA, the CDR3 is TGCAGTACAGGAATTAGCAATCAGCCCCAGCATTTT. This codes for CSTGISNQPQHF. J is TRBJ1-5 and V is TRBV20-1; possibly TRBD1 for D (5 bases). Per germline, CDR1 DFQATT and CDR2 SNEGSKA (reference sequence). The CDR3 is made up of 12 amino acids. Trimming left V 8 bases short and J 0 bases short, with 8 bases between.

This clonotype was seen a handful of times. The chain is built from TRBV10-3 and TRBJ2-5; the match to TRBD2 covers 9 bases. From germline, CDR1 is ENHRY and CDR2 SYGVKD. V dropped 5 bases and J dropped 0; count of bases not matched to a gene: 1. This CDR3 contains 14 residues. The chain's CDR3 is CAISSGGNQETQYF. DNA for the CDR3: TGTGCCATCAGTAGCGGGGGGAACCAAGAGACCCAGTACTTC.